The following is a T cell receptor (beta chain) sequence with its context. This clonotype was picked up many times. Its antigen is still unknown. No base quality values were provided; no much bigger clone lies one nucleotide off. The entry originates in a study of early T cells in non-severe SARS-CoV-2 infection (dated by TCRdb to the early 2020s). About the full investigation: Because TCR sequencing was done on bulk RNA from unsorted whole blood, the alpha and beta chains could not be paired.

Overall study outcomes, separate from this receptor: VDJdb matching was skewed toward anti-spike CD8 responses, so virus-specific expansions were likely underestimated and private and CD4 specificities were missed.

This was a case-control study nested in a cohort of healthcare workers in London, UK, who had nasopharyngeal swab PCR tests and blood samples taken every week. Healthcare workers were recruited between 23 and 31 March 2020, during the week of the UK lockdown, and were followed weekly for up to about 15 weeks. CDR1 and CDR2 are read off the germline V gene (reference sequence) as LGHDT and YNNKEL. The CDR3 holds 14 amino acids from the cysteine to the phenylalanine. Solely the CDR3 DNA is kept, with 42 bases framed from the first base. Ends trimmed: V by 0 bases, J by 3 bases; bases unmatched to a gene: 2. The library was generated by 5' RACE. TCRdb lists the instrument as NextSeq 500. The TCR library protocol attached unique molecular identifiers to individual cDNA molecules to correct for sequencing error and PCR bias. Both TCR alpha and beta chains were sequenced, and tight co-correlation was observed between alpha and beta sequence abundances in each sample. In the source study's methods: Decombinator V4 was used to annotate the V gene, J gene and CDR3 of the TCR sequences. Expanded TCRs were defined as changing significantly between any two time points under a Poisson model with p below 0.0001. TCR abundances were normalised to the total number of TCRs sequenced per sample and were expressed as counts per million. MAIT TCRs were defined by TRAV1-2 paired with TRAJ12, TRAJ20 or TRAJ33, and iNKT TCRs by TRAV10 paired with TRAJ18. VDJdb, accessed 1 November 2021, was searched for CMV, EBV and SARS-CoV-2 annotated TCRs, with TCRs annotated for multiple antigens excluded. TCRdb's own reprocessing of the public reads used fastp at Q25 and MiXCR and kept productive beta chains. Each entry merges the rows of one CDR3 protein and shows their most common DNA and genes. The V and J calls, along with clone size, are taken from TCRdb and not from the paper's own processing. Across this sample there are under 70,000 distinct CDR3 sequences, with approximately 5.9% seen only once. The ten largest clones capture under 4% of the sample.

The V gene is TRBV3-1 and the J gene is TRBJ2-7, with TRBD2 matching 7 junction bases. The clonotype comes from an adult who was a healthcare worker with PCR-confirmed SARS-CoV-2 infection or an uninfected control (not recorded which). Sequencing was performed on whole blood, taken at baseline. The DNA reads as follows: TGTGCCAGCAGCCAAGAGGCTAGCGGCTACGAGCAGTACTTC. Its product reads: CASSQEASGYEQYF.